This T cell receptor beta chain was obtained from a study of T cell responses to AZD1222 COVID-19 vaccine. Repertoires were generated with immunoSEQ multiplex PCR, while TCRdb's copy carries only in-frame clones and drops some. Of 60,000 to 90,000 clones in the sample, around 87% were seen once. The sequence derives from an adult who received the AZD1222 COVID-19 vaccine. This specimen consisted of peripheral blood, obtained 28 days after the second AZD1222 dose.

CDR3 region: CSVGVWDSGNTIYF. The DNA of the CDR3 is TGCAGCGTTGGGGTGTGGGACTCTGGAAACACCATATATTTT. This chain links TRBV29-1 with TRBJ1-3; no firm D call. Germline CDR1 and CDR2: SQVTM and ANQGSEA. The length of the CDR3 is 14 residues. Trimming stripped 4 bases from V and 0 bases from J, with 10 bases between. The full variable domain, in which reference TRBV29-1 and TRBJ1-3 provide the parts outside the CDR3, is SAVISQKPSRDICQRGTSLTIQCQVDSQVTMMFWYRQQPGQSLTLIATANQGSEATYESGFVIDKFPISRPNLTFSTLTVSNMSPEDSSIYLCSVGVWDSGNTIYFGEGSWLTVV.